This TCR beta chain was sequenced in a study of T-cell memory formation after mild COVID-19. About the study: Largely donor-specific sequence clusters came from a couple of donors.

Germline V CDR1 and CDR2: SGHRS, YFSETQ. The CDR3 spans 17 residues. Trimming removed 0 bases from V and 9 bases from J, with 22 bases in between. TCRdb re-called the 5' RACE reads with MiXCR, one entry per CDR3 protein. This table has under 300,000 distinct CDR3 sequences, under 20% appearing once. The sequenced material came from PBMCs or a T cell subset sorted from them (not recorded which). This TCR came from a man between 18 and 35 years old who had mild COVID-19 (a few samples of this study predate the infection). Cell type and time point are not known. The rearrangement joins TRBV5-1 to TRBJ1-5; TRBD1 is a possible D gene (5 bases). The CDR3 sequence: CASSLGDGPTSGWPQHF. The CDR3, as DNA: TGCGCCAGCAGCTTGGGGGACGGGCCGACGTCGGGGTGGCCCCAGCATTTT.